This T cell receptor (beta chain) was recovered during a study of cytomegalovirus exposure and HLA in healthy donors (dated by TCRdb to 2017 to 2019). As for the study more broadly: In an earlier analysis of fewer than 750 of the donors, 276 Gb of sequence data and some 100 million unique TCR beta sequences from about 179 million T cells were reported. Around 330 gigabases of sequencing data and roughly 80 million unique TCR sequences made up an early release that covered several hundred HLA-typed donors. The genetic ancestry cluster associated with self-reported Caucasian donors included 70% to 85% of the 398 genotyped donors. The aim of the study was to test whether cataloging public T cell receptors could identify signatures of past pathogen exposure. Using immunosequencing, the study profiled T cell repertoires from 666 subjects and related those repertoires to cytomegalovirus serostatus. Along with the approximately 600-subject first cohort, a separate validation cohort of over a hundred different subjects was used. To predict cytomegalovirus infection status, the study brought together high-throughput TCR immunosequencing, statistical association of individual TCRs with disease status, and machine learning. To study patterns of TCR occurrence, a later analysis re-analyzed previously published TCR beta repertoires from more than 550 donors and added high-resolution HLA genotyping. Rather than using new phenotypic data, the later analysis identified candidate immune exposures from TCR beta sequences and from how often those sequences occurred across donors. In an earlier analysis of 587 of the donors, high-throughput TCR beta sequencing was used to judge whether each TCR beta V gene segment behaved as functional or pseudogenic. Donor age, sex, ethnicity and CMV serostatus were collected together with the repertoire data. A later genetic analysis took genome-wide SNP genotypes for about three fifths of the 666 donors and used that subset as a discovery cohort. All discovery cohort repertoires had been generated using a single sequencing platform. Both class I and class II loci were covered by HLA typing, at four-digit resolution. Typing coverage varied by locus: about 629-640 donors for A, B, C, DRB1 and DQB1; around 560 for DQA1; approximately 610 for DPA1; fewer than 480 for DPB1. Because of strong linkage in the cohort, 4 to 6 DR-DQ haplotypes were treated as single units for association and clustering. Among under 450 genotyped donors of the cohort, an average of approximately 240,000 unique TCR beta nucleotide sequences were sequenced per donor, roughly a sixth of them non-productive. Overall study results and their limits: Compared with equally common non-associated chains, HLA-associated TCR beta chains in a later analysis were more clonally expanded and had lower generation probabilities. Most TCR sequences were observed very rarely across donors, whereas some public TCRs were present in many individuals. A further reported finding was that TCR beta sequences accurately predicted the HLA-A and HLA-B alleles for most subjects in the first cohort. Roughly uniform sequencing depth across donors was assumed in presence/absence analyses, although this assumption may not hold. When HLA alleles, especially DR and DQ, strongly co-occurred, TCR associations were difficult to assign to individual alleles. Broadly in line with IMGT annotations, most TCR beta V segments showed up in productive rearrangements about 90% or about 30% of the time in an earlier analysis of 587 of the donors. In a later analysis, TCR association rates were found to vary across HLA loci, with the most associated TCRs seen for DRB1 alleles and the fewest for HLA-C alleles. According to a later analysis, most CMV-associated TCR beta chains appeared to be HLA-restricted, and the HLA associations seemed to be driven largely by CMV exposure. The classifier was reported to diagnose cytomegalovirus status with high specificity and sensitivity in both the original cohort and the validation cohort. An association between a missense DCLRE1C variant and V-gene and J-gene trimming of TCR beta chains was found in a later genetic analysis and replicated in an independent cohort. A total of 150 or so TCR beta chains were listed by the study as associated with cytomegalovirus. It was suggested by the authors that the approach could potentially be generalized to other disease states and immunological phenotypes. In a later analysis, some 17,000 TCR beta sequences were associated with specific HLA alleles at a false discovery rate of 0.05. Because the 87-base-pair reads could not distinguish some IMGT-functional V segments, including TRBV6-2 and TRBV6-3, those segments were excluded. According to a later genetic analysis, donors in an Asian-associated ancestry cluster had fewer N-insertions in productive TCRs than the roughly 700-donor mean. HLA typing was unavailable for some donors at each locus, so association tests used only the typed subset. This cohort had only TCR beta chains sequenced, and the lack of alpha or paired-chain data limited which features could be detected. Correlated functional status among segregating V segments might be attributable to linkage disequilibrium, but an unknown experimental factor could not be ruled out. A cluster of highly shared sequence variants was judged likely to be a technical artifact of the sequencing pipeline. Immune exposure information for the cohort was limited to CMV serostatus. Because counts were too low, roughly 18 rarely observed V segments, including chromosome 9 orphons, were left out of the earlier analysis of some 640 of the donors. Three of the identified cytomegalovirus-associated TCR beta chains were confirmed in vitro to be specific for cytomegalovirus antigens. A later analysis reported that several top co-occurrence clusters appeared linked to parvovirus B19, influenza, CMV and Epstein-Barr virus.

In total, 630 or so healthy bone marrow donors made up the cohort. At the time of sampling, every cohort member was nominally healthy, though immune exposures that went unrecorded were likely present. The donor tested CMV seropositive, placing the donor among the 289 seropositive members of the cohort. A peripheral blood sample was provided by each donor, and peripheral blood mononuclear cells were used for TCR beta sequencing. Genomic DNA extraction from the blood cell samples was performed with the Qiagen DNeasy Blood Extraction Kit. Libraries were made using the immunoSEQ multiplex PCR assay. For the multiplex PCR, a mixture combining 60 forward primers for TCR Vbeta segments and 13 reverse primers for TCR Jbeta segments was used. A multiplex PCR assay on genomic DNA amplified the CDR3 region of rearranged TCR beta genes. The Illumina HiSeq System was used to sequence the amplified TCR beta libraries as 87-base-pair reads. In the authors' own workflow: In a later analysis, some 80 million unique TCR beta chains were counted across the roughly 670 repertoires, and roughly 11 million of these chains were shared by at least two donors. To remove PCR and sequencing errors, raw reads were error-corrected and collapsed into unique sequences using a nearest-neighbor algorithm that merged closely related sequences. To assign V, D and J gene segments, CDR3 sequences were aligned to IMGT reference sequences. For a sequence to be retained, a match of at least six nucleotides was required to both a V gene segment and a J gene segment. A rearrangement counted as productive if the CDR3 had no stop codons and remained in frame with V and J, and every other rearrangement counted as non-productive. Following IMGT convention, CDR3 was defined as the stretch from the second conserved V-encoded cysteine to the conserved J-encoded phenylalanine. Sequences without an unambiguous match to a single V gene segment were excluded from the earlier analysis of approximately 600 of the donors. An earlier analysis of fewer than 650 of the donors classified V segments as functional when productive rearrangements were above 56.7% and as segregating when the standard deviation between donors was above 5%. To diagnose cytomegalovirus status from the catalog of TCR beta chain sequences, a statistical classification framework was built. In a later analysis, TCR nucleotide sequences were compared against IMGT/GENE-DB human TR gene sequences so that V and J genes could be assigned. In a later analysis, CDR3 sequences and most-parsimonious VDJ recombination scenarios were assigned using the TCRdist pipeline. A later analysis defined each TCR beta chain by its CDR3 amino acid sequence plus V-gene family, and excluded reads lacking a unique V-gene family. As a way to deal with suspected cross-contamination and a sequencing artifact, a later analysis dropped over 550 nucleotide sequences that were highly shared and had low generation probability. For each public chain, a later analysis derived a clonal expansion index from normalized ranks of inferred template counts within each repertoire. In a later analysis, generation probabilities were computed using a VDJ recombination model fitted to out-of-frame rearrangements, and the results were checked against IGoR. In a later analysis, hypergeometric tests were used to score TCR-TCR, TCR-HLA and TCR-CMV co-occurrence, with a repertoire-size bias correction applied to TCR pairs. A later analysis estimated false discovery rates by permuting HLA or CMV assignments 20 times. In a later analysis, co-occurring TCRs were grouped with DBSCAN, and TCRdist sequence similarity was added when clustering was performed within HLA-allele-positive subsets. Co-occurrence clustering excluded repertoires with fewer than 30,000 or more than 120,000 public chains, plus five with anomalous nucleotide sharing. The immuneACCESS repertoire file appears here via TCRdb, limited to in-frame rearrangements. These files lack a portion of the clones; in checked studies, under half of the deficit traces to unresolved V genes, and the cause of the others is not known. Clone size and the V and J calls come from that table; the DNA yielded D and trimming. This sample is represented by 150,000 to 200,000 clones; 80% to 85% of them were singletons. The ten largest clones represent 2.1% of the sample.

The CDR3 contains 11 residues, cysteine and phenylalanine counted. Only the CDR3 DNA stays, 33 bases, in frame from base 1. CDR1 DFQATT and CDR2 SNEGSKA are derived from the germline V gene (reference sequence). Between the V and J ends, shortened by 3 bases and 6 bases respectively, the junction contains 8 bases. As for this clone: There is no known antigen for this receptor. Base qualities are not recorded, but no much larger clone differs from it by a single base.

Here the chain combines TRBV20-1 and TRBJ1-2; the D gene assignment is ambiguous. This clonotype originated in a woman aged 18-29 years in good health and CMV-seropositive. The sample comprised PBMCs. At the DNA level, the sequence is TGCAGTGCTAGTATGGCAGATGGCTACACCTTC. This codes for CSASMADGYTF.